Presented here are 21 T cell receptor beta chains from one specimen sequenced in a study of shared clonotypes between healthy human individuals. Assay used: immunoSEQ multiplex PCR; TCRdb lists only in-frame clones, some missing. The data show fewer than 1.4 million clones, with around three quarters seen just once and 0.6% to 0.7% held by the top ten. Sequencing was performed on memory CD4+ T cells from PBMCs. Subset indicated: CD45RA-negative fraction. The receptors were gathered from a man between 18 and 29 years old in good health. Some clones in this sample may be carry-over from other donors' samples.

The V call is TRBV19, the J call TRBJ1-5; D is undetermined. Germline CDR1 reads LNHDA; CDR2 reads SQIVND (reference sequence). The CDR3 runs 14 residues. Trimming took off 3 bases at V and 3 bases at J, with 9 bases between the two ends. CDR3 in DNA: TGTGCCAGTAGTATGAGCTGGGACAATCAGCCCCAGCATTTT. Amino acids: CASSMSWDNQPQHF.

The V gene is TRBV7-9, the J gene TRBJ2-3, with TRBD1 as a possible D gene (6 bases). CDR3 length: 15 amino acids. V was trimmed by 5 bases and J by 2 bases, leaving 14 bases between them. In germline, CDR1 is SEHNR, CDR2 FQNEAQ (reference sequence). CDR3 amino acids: CASSRLQGDTDTQYF. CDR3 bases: TGTGCCAGCAGCCGCTTACAGGGTGACACAGATACGCAGTATTTT.

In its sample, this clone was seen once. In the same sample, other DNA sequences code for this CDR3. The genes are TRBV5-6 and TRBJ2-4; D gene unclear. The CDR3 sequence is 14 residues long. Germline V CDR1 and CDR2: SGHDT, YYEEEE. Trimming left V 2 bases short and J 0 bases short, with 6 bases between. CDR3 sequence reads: CASSLGGAKNIQYF. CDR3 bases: TGTGCCAGCAGCTTAGGTGGAGCCAAAAACATTCAGTACTTC.

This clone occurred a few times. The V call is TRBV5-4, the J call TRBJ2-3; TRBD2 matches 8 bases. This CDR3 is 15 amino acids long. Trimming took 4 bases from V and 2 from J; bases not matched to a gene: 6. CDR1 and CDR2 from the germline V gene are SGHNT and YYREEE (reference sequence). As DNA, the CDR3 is TGTGCCAGCAGCCCGACAGCGGGAGCCACAGATACGCAGTATTTT. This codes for CASSPTAGATDTQYF.

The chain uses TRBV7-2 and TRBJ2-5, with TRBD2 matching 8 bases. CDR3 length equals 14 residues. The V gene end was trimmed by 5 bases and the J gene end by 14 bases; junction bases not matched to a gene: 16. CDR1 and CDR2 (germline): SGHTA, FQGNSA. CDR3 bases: TGTGCCAGCAGCCCCCTAAGCGGGAGCGAGGAGAGATACTTC. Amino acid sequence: CASSPLSGSEERYF.

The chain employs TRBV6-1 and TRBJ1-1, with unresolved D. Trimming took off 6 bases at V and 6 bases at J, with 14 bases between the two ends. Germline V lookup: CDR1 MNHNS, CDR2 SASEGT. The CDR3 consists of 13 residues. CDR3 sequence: CASRFDPYAEAFF. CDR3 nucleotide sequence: TGTGCCAGCAGATTCGACCCCTACGCTGAAGCTTTCTTT.

The CDR3 DNA follows: TGTGCCAGCTCACCGACCGGGACCTACGAGCAGTACTTC. Translating it yields CASSPTGTYEQYF. This chain uses TRBV18 with TRBJ2-7; the D gene is possibly TRBD2 (5 bases). The germline V gene has CDR1 KGHSH and CDR2 LQKENI. Trimming stripped 3 bases from V and 2 bases from J, with 8 bases between. The CDR3 spans 13 residues.

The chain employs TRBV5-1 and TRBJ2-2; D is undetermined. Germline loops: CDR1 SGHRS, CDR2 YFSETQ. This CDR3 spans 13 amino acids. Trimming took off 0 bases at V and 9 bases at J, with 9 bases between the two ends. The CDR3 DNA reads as TGCGCCAGCAGCTTGGCGGTTCCCCGGGAGCTGTTTTTT. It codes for CASSLAVPRELFF.

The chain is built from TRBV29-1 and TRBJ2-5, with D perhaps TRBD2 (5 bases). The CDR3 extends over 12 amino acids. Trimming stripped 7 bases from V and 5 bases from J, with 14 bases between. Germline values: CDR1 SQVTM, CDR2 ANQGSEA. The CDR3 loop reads CSGFLGAETQYF. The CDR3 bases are TGCAGCGGGTTTTTGGGAGCGGAGACCCAGTACTTC.

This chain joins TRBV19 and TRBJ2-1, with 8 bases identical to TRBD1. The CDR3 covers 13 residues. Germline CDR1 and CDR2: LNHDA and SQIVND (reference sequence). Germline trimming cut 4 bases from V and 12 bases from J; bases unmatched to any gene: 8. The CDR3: CASSTDRGQGQFF. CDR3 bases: TGTGCCAGTAGTACAGACAGGGGTCAAGGGCAGTTCTTC. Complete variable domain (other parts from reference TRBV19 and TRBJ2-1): DGGITQSPKYLFRKEGQNVTLSCEQNLNHDAMYWYRQDPGQGLRLIYYSQIVNDFQKGDIAEGYSVSREKKESFPLTVTSAQKNPTAFYLCASSTDRGQGQFFGPGTRLTVL.

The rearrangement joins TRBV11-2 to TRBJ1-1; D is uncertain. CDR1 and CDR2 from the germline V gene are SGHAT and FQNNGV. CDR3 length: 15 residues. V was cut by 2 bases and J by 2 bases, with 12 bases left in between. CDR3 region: CASSLRRPINTEAFF. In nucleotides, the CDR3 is TGTGCCAGCAGCTTAAGACGGCCGATCAACACTGAAGCTTTCTTT. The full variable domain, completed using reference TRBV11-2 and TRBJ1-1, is EAGVAQSPRYKIIEKRQSVAFWCNPISGHATLYWYQQILGQGPKLLIQFQNNGVVDDSQLPKDRFSAERLKGVDSTLKIQPAKLEDSAVYLCASSLRRPINTEAFFGQGTRLTVV.

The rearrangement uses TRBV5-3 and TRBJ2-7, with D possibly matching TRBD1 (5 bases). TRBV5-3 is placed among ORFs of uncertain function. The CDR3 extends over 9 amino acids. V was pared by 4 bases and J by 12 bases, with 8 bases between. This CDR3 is CARSPQGYF. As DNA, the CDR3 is TGTGCCAGAAGCCCCCAGGGGTACTTC.

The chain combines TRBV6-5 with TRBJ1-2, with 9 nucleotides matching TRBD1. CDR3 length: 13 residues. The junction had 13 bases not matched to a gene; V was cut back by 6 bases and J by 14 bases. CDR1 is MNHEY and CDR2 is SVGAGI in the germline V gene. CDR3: CASRNRGRALGTF. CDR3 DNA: TGTGCCAGCAGGAACAGGGGGCGAGCTCTCGGGACCTTC.

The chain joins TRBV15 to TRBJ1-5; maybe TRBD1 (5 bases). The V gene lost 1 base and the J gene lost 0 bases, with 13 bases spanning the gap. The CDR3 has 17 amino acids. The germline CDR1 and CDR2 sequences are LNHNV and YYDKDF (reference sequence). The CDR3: CATSRGGAQNSNQPQHF. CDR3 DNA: TGTGCCACCAGCAGAGGAGGGGCCCAGAATAGCAATCAGCCCCAGCATTTT.

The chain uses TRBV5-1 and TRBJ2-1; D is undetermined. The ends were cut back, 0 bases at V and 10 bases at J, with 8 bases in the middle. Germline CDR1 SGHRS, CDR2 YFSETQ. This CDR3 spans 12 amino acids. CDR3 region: CASSLAAAEQFF. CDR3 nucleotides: TGCGCCAGCAGCTTGGCCGCAGCGGAGCAGTTCTTC.

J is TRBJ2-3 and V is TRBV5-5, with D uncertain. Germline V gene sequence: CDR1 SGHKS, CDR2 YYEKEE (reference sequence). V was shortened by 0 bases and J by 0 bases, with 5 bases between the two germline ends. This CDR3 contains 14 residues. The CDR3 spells CASSLGASTDTQYF. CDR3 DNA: TGTGCCAGCAGCTTGGGTGCTAGCACAGATACGCAGTATTTT.

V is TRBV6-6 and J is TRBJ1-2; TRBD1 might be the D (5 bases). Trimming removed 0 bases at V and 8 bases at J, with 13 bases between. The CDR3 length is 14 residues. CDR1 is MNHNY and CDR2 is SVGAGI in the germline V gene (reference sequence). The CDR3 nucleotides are TGTGCCAGCAGTTACTCGTTCAGGGTCTACGGCTACACCTTC. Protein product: CASSYSFRVYGYTF.

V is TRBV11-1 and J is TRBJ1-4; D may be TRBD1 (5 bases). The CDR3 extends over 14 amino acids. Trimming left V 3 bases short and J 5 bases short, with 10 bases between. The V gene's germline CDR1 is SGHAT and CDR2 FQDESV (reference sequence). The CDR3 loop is CASSLGQLNEKLFF. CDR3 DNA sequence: TGTGCCAGCAGCTTGGGGCAGCTCAATGAAAAACTGTTTTTT.

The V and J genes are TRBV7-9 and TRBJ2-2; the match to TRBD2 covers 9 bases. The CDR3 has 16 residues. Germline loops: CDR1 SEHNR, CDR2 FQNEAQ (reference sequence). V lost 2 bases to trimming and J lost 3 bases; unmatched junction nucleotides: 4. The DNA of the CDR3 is TGTGCCAGCAGCTTAACGATAGCGGGAGACACCGGGGAGCTGTTTTTT. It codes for CASSLTIAGDTGELFF.

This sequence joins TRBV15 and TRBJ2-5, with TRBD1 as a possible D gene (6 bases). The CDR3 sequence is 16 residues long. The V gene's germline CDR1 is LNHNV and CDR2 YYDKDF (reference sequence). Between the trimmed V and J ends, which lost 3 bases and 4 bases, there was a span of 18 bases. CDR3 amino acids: CATSSQTQGMGETQYF. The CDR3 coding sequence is TGTGCCACCAGCAGCCAAACACAGGGTATGGGAGAGACCCAGTACTTC.

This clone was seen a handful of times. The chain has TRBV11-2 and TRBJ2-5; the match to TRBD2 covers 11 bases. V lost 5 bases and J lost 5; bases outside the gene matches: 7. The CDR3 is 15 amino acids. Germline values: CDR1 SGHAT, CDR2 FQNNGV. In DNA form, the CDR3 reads TGTGCCAGCAGCATCACTAGCGGGAGCGGGGAGACCCAGTACTTC. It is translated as CASSITSGSGETQYF.